Below are 20 T cell receptor beta chains sequenced from a single sample in a study of cytomegalovirus exposure and HLA in healthy donors. Amplification used 60 Vbeta primers and 13 Jbeta primers. Profiled with immunoSEQ multiplex PCR; TCRdb holds only in-frame clones, not every one. The listing contains tens of thousands of clones. Sequencing was done on a sample of PBMCs. The receptors stem from a man aged 50 or older in good health and CMV-seronegative.

This sequence joins TRBV18 and TRBJ1-1; a weak D match, TRBD1 (6 bases). V lost 2 bases and J lost 4, with 17 bases in between. The CDR3 is made up of 16 amino acids. The V gene's germline CDR1 is KGHSH and CDR2 LQKENI. The CDR3 loop is CASSPSTGIEGTEAFF. In DNA, the CDR3 is TGTGCCAGCTCACCATCTACAGGGATAGAGGGCACTGAAGCTTTCTTT.

This sequence joins TRBV5-6 and TRBJ2-5, with 8 bases matching TRBD1. Germline V gene sequence: CDR1 SGHDT, CDR2 YYEEEE. This CDR3 is built from 13 residues. The V and J ends lost 5 bases and 5 bases, in that order; junction bases with no gene match: 5. CDR3 coding DNA: TGTGCCAGCAGTACAGGGGGTTGGGAGACCCAGTACTTC. As protein: CASSTGGWETQYF.

The rearrangement links TRBV18 to TRBJ2-6; a weak D match, TRBD1 (5 bases). Germline CDR1 is KGHSH and CDR2 is LQKENI. V shed 2 bases and J shed 4 bases, with 9 bases lying between them. The CDR3 totals 15 residues. CDR3 nucleotide sequence: TGTGCCAGCTCACCATTAGGGGCCGGGGCCAACGTCCTGACTTTC. This encodes CASSPLGAGANVLTF.

The rearrangement joins TRBV4-3 to TRBJ1-5; tentative D call: TRBD1 (5 bases). CDR3 length: 15 residues. V was clipped by 1 base and J by 9 bases, with 16 bases between them. Germline values: CDR1 LGHNA, CDR2 YSLEER. The CDR3 protein is CASSQGTGLQAPQHF. CDR3 nucleotides: TGCGCCAGCAGCCAAGGGACGGGACTCCAGGCGCCCCAGCATTTT.

This rearrangement joins TRBV7-2 to TRBJ1-1; D possibly corresponds to TRBD1 (5 bases). The CDR3 sequence is 17 residues long. CDR1 is SGHTA and CDR2 is FQGNSA in the germline V gene. V gave up 5 bases and J gave up 1 base, with 20 bases separating them. CDR3 nucleotide sequence: TGTGCCAGCAGCCCGAGAAGTTTGGGACTGTGGAACACTGAAGCTTTCTTT. Its translation is CASSPRSLGLWNTEAFF.

The chain links TRBV9 to TRBJ2-5; weak D call: TRBD2 (5 bases). Trimming pared 3 bases from V and 4 bases from J, leaving 13 bases between. CDR1 is SGDLS, CDR2 YYNGEE, per germline. CDR3 length equals 14 residues. The CDR3 reads CASSGGDGVETQYF. The CDR3 region has the DNA TGTGCCAGCAGCGGGGGTGACGGGGTAGAGACCCAGTACTTC.

The chain is built from TRBV29-1 and TRBJ2-3; D may be TRBD1 (5 bases). CDR1 and CDR2 (germline): SQVTM, ANQGSEA. The V end lost 7 bases, the J end lost 0 bases, and 14 bases lay between the germline ends. The CDR3 extends over 14 amino acids. CDR3 bases: TGCAGCGCTAATCGACAGTCTAGCACAGATACGCAGTATTTT. It codes for CSANRQSSTDTQYF.

This sequence joins TRBV7-9 and TRBJ2-7; 7 bases are shared with TRBD1. This CDR3 is 15 amino acids long. Losses at the gene ends were 5 bases for V and 2 bases for J; bases not matched to a gene: 9. Per germline, CDR1 SEHNR and CDR2 FQNEAQ (reference sequence). The CDR3 loop is CASSTGTVQPYEQYF. Here the CDR3 DNA reads TGTGCCAGCAGCACCGGGACAGTCCAGCCCTACGAGCAGTACTTC.

CDR3 in amino acids: CASSQGAFESYNSPLHF. The CDR3 coding sequence is TGTGCCAGCAGCCAGGGGGCCTTTGAATCCTATAATTCACCCCTCCACTTT. The rearrangement links TRBV4-2 to TRBJ1-6, with D perhaps matching TRBD1 (6 bases). V lost 3 bases to trimming and J lost 1 base, with 13 bases between them. Germline assignment: CDR1 LGHNA and CDR2 YNFKEQ. The CDR3 runs to 17 residues.

The rearrangement links TRBV28 to TRBJ2-1, with D maybe TRBD1 (5 bases). The germline V and J ends were trimmed by 6 bases and 7 bases, with 19 bases remaining between them. The CDR3 consists of 15 residues. Germline values: CDR1 MDHEN, CDR2 SYDVKM. The CDR3, as DNA: TGTGCCAGCAGCCCTCCCAAAGGGGCCCGGAATGAGCAGTTCTTC. The encoded protein is CASSPPKGARNEQFF.

Details on this clone: Other DNA sequences in this specimen translate into the identical CDR3. V usage is TRBV28 and J usage is TRBJ1-6; 7 bases line up with TRBD1. This CDR3 comprises 12 residues. Germline V gene sequence: CDR1 MDHEN, CDR2 SYDVKM. The junction had 1 base not matched to a gene; V was cut back by 8 bases and J by 6 bases. This CDR3 reads CASDRANSPLHF. The CDR3 coding sequence is TGTGCCAGCGACAGGGCTAATTCACCCCTCCACTTT.

The chain has TRBV7-2 and TRBJ1-5; D is perhaps TRBD1 (5 bases). There are 15 residues in the CDR3. V dropped 1 base and J dropped 9 bases, with 16 bases sitting between them. Germline V CDR1 and CDR2: SGHTA, FQGNSA. The CDR3 here is CASSLVMGPSRPQHF. The DNA for the CDR3 is TGTGCCAGCAGCTTAGTAATGGGGCCGAGCCGGCCCCAGCATTTT. The whole variable domain, remainder taken from reference TRBV7-2 and TRBJ1-5, is GAGVSQSPSNKVTEKGKDVELRCDPISGHTALYWYRQSLGQGLEFLIYFQGNSAPDKSGLPSDRFSAERTGGSVSTLTIQRTQQEDSAVYLCASSLVMGPSRPQHFGDGTRLSIL.

The chain links TRBV6-4 to TRBJ1-5; TRBD1 agrees at 11 bases. This CDR3 spans 15 amino acids. V shed 5 bases and J 11 bases; nucleotides not matched to a gene: 11. Per the germline V gene, CDR1 is MRHNA and CDR2 is SNTAGT. CDR3: CASSRRDRGGRAQHF. The CDR3 bases are TGTGCCAGCAGTCGTAGGGACAGGGGGGGGAGGGCCCAGCATTTT.

This sequence joins TRBV7-9 and TRBJ2-4; 7 nucleotides line up with TRBD1. Trimming cost V 1 base and J 1 base; bases outside gene matches: 4. The CDR3 spans 16 residues. Looked up from germline, CDR1 is SEHNR and CDR2 is FQNEAQ (reference sequence). The CDR3 region is CASSLGGGSAKNIQYF. The CDR3 DNA reads as TGTGCCAGCAGCTTAGGAGGGGGCAGCGCCAAAAACATTCAGTACTTC.

V gene TRBV5-6 combines with J gene TRBJ1-1; 8 bases line up with TRBD1. CDR1 and CDR2 (germline): SGHDT, YYEEEE. The ends lost 4 bases at V and 4 bases at J; junction bases unmatched: 9. The CDR3 totals 15 residues. The CDR3 bases are TGTGCCAGCAGCCGCGGGACAGGAGTCGGCACTGAAGCTTTCTTT. Encoded protein: CASSRGTGVGTEAFF.

The V gene is TRBV12-5, the J gene TRBJ1-1; the match to TRBD1 covers 8 bases. CDR1 and CDR2 (germline): LGHNT, FRNRAP. The CDR3 has 15 residues. V gave up 1 base and J gave up 0 bases; unmatched junction bases: 1. This CDR3 is CASGLGTGMNTEAFF. The CDR3 DNA reads as TGTGCTAGTGGTTTGGGGACAGGGATGAACACTGAAGCTTTCTTT.

The chain carries TRBV4-1 and TRBJ1-1; a weak D match, TRBD1 (6 bases). Germline V gene lookup returns CDR1 MGHRA and CDR2 YSYEKL. There are 18 residues in the CDR3. V was shortened by 0 bases and J by 6 bases, with 23 bases between the two germline ends. The CDR3: CASSQDLWAGVKRAEAFF. CDR3 in DNA: TGCGCCAGCAGCCAAGATTTGTGGGCAGGGGTTAAGCGCGCTGAAGCTTTCTTT.

CDR3: CASSPGTDLYEQYF. The CDR3 bases are TGTGCCAGCAGCCCTGGGACAGATCTCTACGAGCAGTACTTC. The gene calls are TRBV27 and TRBJ2-7, with 7 bases matching TRBD1. CDR3 length: 14 amino acids. Trimming cost V 6 bases and J 3 bases; bases outside gene matches: 8. Germline CDR1 reads MNHEY; CDR2 reads SMNVEV (reference sequence).

This sequence joins TRBV7-3 and TRBJ2-2; TRBD2 agrees at 9 bases. V shed 3 bases, J shed 7 bases, and the junction held 6 bases outside the gene matches. Germline assignment: CDR1 SGHTA and CDR2 FQGTGA. This CDR3 has 15 amino acids. CDR3 bases: TGTGCCAGCAGCTTTGGCGGGGGGGCCGTCGGGGAGCTGTTTTTT. Protein sequence: CASSFGGGAVGELFF.

V gene TRBV7-3 combines with J gene TRBJ2-2, with D perhaps TRBD1 (5 bases). The V gene lost 4 bases and the J gene lost 4 bases, with 13 bases spanning the gap. From germline, CDR1 is SGHTA and CDR2 FQGTGA. CDR3 size: 15 residues. CDR3 region: CASSSQGIGTGELFF. CDR3 DNA sequence: TGTGCCAGCAGCTCCCAGGGTATAGGCACCGGGGAGCTGTTTTTT.